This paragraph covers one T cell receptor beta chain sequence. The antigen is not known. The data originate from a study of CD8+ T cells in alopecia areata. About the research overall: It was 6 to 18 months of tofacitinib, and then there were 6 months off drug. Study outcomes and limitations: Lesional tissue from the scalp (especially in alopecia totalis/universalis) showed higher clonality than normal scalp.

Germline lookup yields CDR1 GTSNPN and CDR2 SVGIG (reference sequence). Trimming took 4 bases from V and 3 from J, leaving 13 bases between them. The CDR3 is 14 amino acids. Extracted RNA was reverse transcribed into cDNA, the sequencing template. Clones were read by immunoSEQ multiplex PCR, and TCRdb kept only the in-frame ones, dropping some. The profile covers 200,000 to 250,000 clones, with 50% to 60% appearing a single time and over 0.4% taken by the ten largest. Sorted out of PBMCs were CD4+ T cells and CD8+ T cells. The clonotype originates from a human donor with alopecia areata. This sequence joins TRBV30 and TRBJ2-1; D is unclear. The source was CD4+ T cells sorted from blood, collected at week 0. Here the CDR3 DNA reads TGTGCCTGGATTAGGCGGAGCTTCTACAATGAGCAGTTCTTC. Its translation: CAWIRRSFYNEQFF. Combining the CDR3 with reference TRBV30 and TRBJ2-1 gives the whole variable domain SQTIHQWPATLVQPVGSPLSLECTVEGTSNPNLYWYRQAAGRGLQLLFYSVGIGQISSEVPQNLSASRPQDRQFILSSKKLLLSDSGFYLCAWIRRSFYNEQFFGPGTRLTVL.